Below, one TCR beta chain is given with its context. Its antigen is unidentified. Looked up from germline, CDR1 is SNHLY and CDR2 is FYNNEI. The CDR3 loop spans 16 amino acids. The V end was cut by 3 bases, the J end by 0 bases, with 12 bases between. This sample was taken from a study of shared clonotypes between healthy human individuals. Study context: Each donor's CD4 naive and CD4 memory cells filled three plates apiece, CD8 naive two, and CD8 memory one. Study-wide points: Generation of non-shared clonotypes was less probable than generation of clonotypes shared by all four donors.

TCRdb keeps only in-frame clones here, not all; method: immunoSEQ multiplex PCR. Of hundreds of thousands of clones listed, about 96% were seen once; the top ten hold 0.05% to 0.07%. V gene TRBV2 combines with J gene TRBJ1-5; maybe TRBD1 (6 bases). The sequenced sample consisted of naive CD4+ T cells sorted from blood. Subset specified: CD45RA+ positively selected. The TCR originated in a woman younger than 45 in good health. As DNA, the CDR3 is TGTGCCAGCAGTGACATCAGGACAGCTAGCAATCAGCCCCAGCATTTT. Its translation: CASSDIRTASNQPQHF.